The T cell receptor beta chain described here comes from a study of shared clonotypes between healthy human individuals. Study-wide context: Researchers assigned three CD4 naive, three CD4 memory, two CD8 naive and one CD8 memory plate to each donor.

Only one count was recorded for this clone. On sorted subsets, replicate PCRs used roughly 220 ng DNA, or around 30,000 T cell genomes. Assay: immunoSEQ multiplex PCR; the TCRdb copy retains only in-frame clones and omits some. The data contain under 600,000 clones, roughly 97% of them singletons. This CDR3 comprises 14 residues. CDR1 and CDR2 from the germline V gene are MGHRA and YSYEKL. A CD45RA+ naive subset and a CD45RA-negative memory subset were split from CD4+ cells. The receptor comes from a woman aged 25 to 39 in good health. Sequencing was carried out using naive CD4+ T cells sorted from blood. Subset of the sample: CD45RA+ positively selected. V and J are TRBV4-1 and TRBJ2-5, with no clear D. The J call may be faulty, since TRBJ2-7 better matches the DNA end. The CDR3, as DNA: TGCGCCAGCAGCCAAGGGATCAGCTCATACGAGCAGTACTTC. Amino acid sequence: CASSQGISSYEQYF.